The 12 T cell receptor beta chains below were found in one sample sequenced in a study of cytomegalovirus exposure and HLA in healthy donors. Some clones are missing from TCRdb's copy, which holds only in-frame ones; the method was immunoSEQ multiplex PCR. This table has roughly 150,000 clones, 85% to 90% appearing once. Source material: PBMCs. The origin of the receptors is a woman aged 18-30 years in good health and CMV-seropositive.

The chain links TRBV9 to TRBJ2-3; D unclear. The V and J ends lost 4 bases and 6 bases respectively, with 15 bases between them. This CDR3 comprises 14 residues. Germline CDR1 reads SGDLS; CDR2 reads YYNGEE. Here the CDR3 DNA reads TGTGCCAGCAGCCCAACCCGAGTTGCCGATACGCAGTATTTT. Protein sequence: CASSPTRVADTQYF.

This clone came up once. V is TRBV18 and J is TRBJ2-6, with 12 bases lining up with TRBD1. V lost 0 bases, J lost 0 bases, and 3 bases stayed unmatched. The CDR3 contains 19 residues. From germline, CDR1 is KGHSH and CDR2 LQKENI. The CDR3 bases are TGTGCCAGCTCACCACCCGGGACAGGGGGCGTCTCTGGGGCCAACGTCCTGACTTTC. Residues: CASSPPGTGGVSGANVLTF.

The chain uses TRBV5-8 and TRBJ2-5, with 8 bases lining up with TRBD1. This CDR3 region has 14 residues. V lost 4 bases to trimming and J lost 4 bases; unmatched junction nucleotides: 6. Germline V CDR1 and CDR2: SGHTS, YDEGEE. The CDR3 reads CASSGTGGRETQYF. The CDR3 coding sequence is TGTGCCAGCAGCGGCACAGGGGGGAGAGAGACCCAGTACTTC.

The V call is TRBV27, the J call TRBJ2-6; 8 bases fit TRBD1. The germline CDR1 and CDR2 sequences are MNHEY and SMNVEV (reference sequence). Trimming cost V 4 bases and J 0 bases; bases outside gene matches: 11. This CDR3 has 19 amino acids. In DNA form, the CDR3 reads TGTGCCAGCAGTTATGCCGGGACAGGCGCCTTCTCTGGGGCCAACGTCCTGACTTTC. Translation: CASSYAGTGAFSGANVLTF.

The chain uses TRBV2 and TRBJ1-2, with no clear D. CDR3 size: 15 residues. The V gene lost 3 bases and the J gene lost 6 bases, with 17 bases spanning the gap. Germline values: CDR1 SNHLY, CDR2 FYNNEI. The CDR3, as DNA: TGTGCCAGCAGTGACAGGTCTCACGTGCGCGATGGCTACACCTTC. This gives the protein CASSDRSHVRDGYTF.

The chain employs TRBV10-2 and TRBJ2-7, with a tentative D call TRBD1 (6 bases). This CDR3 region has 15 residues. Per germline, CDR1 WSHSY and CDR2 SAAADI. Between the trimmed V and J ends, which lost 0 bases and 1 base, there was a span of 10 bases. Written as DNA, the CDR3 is TGCGCCAGCAGTGAGTCAATACAGGGTTCCTACGAGCAGTACTTC. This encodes CASSESIQGSYEQYF.

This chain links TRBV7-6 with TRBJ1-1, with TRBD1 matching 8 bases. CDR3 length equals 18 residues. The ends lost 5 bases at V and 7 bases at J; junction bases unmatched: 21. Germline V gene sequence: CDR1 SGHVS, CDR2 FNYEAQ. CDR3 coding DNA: TGTGCCAGCAGCCCCAAATCAGAGGACAGGGCGGTGGCTGTTGAAGCTTTCTTT. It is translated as CASSPKSEDRAVAVEAFF.

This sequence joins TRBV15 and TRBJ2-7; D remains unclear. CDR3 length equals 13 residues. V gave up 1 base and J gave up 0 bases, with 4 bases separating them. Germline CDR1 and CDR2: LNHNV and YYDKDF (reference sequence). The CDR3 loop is CATSRGHSYEQYF. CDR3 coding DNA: TGTGCCACCAGCAGAGGACACTCCTACGAGCAGTACTTC.

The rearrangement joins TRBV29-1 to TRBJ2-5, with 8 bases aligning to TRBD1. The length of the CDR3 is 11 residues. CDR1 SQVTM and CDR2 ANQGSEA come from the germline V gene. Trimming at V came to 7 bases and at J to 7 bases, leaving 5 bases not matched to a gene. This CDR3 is CSGNRGVTQYF. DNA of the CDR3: TGCAGCGGAAACAGGGGGGTGACCCAGTACTTC.

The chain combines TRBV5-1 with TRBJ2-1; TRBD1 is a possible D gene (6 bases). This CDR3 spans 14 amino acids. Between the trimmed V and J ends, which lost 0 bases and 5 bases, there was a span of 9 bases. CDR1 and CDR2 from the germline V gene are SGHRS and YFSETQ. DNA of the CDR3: TGCGCCAGCAGCTTGGGTACAGGGAACAATGAGCAGTTCTTC. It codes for CASSLGTGNNEQFF.

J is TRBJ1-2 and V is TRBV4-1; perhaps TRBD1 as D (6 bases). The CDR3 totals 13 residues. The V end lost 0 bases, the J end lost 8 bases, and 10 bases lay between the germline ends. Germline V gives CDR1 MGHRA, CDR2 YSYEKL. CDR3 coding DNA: TGCGCCAGCAGCCAAGAACCGGACAGCGGCTACACCTTC. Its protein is CASSQEPDSGYTF.

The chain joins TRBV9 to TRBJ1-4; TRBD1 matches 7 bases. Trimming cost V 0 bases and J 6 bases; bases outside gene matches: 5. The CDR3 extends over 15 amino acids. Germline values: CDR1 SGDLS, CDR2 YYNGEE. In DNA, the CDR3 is TGTGCCAGCAGCGTAGAGGACAGGCGTGATGAAAAACTGTTTTTT. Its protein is CASSVEDRRDEKLFF.